This T cell receptor beta chain comes out of a study of cytomegalovirus exposure and HLA in healthy donors. Study results and limitations: In vitro confirmation showed a few CMV-associated chains to be CMV antigen specific. Rarity held for most TCR sequences, but there were some public TCRs that occurred in many donors. It was about 150 TCR beta chains that were listed as cytomegalovirus-associated.

PCR employed 60 Vbeta and 13 Jbeta primers. Sequencing was performed with immunoSEQ multiplex PCR; in TCRdb, only in-frame clones are kept and a portion is missing. The sample contains 35,000 to 50,000 clones, approximately 81% of which appear only once. Germline-derived CDR1 and CDR2 are SGHTA and FQGNSA. The CDR3 covers 16 residues. The junction had 9 bases not matched to a gene; V was cut back by 5 bases and J by 5 bases. Notes on this clone: Its cognate antigen is unknown.

The sequence derives from a man between 45 and 60 years old in good health and CMV-seronegative. The V and J genes are TRBV7-2 and TRBJ2-2; the match to TRBD2 covers 9 bases. Input material: PBMCs. The CDR3 nucleotides read TGTGCCAGCAGCCATCCTAGCGGGACCCGAACCGGGGAGCTGTTTTTT. Translated: CASSHPSGTRTGELFF.